The 31 T cell receptor beta chains below were found in one sample sequenced in a study of T-cell memory formation after mild COVID-19. TCRdb reprocessed the 5' RACE reads with MiXCR, giving one entry per CDR3 protein. This table holds about 290,000 distinct CDR3 sequences, approximately 15% found once. The sequencing sample was made of PBMCs or a T cell subset sorted from them (not recorded which). Receptor source: a man in his late teens or twenties who had mild COVID-19 (a few samples of this study predate the infection). Cell type and time point are not known.

As DNA, the CDR3 is TGCAGCGTTGACATTCTAGCGGGGAGCACAGATACGCAGTATTTT. Translation: CSVDILAGSTDTQYF. This rearrangement joins TRBV29-1 to TRBJ2-3, with 9 nucleotides matching TRBD2. Germline V gene data show CDR1 as SQVTM and CDR2 as ANQGSEA. The CDR3 consists of 15 residues. V trimming: 3 bases; J trimming: 0 bases; junction bases outside the gene matches: 4.

This clonotype has more than one count but fewer than ten. V is TRBV6-5 and J is TRBJ2-1; D unresolved. Per the germline V gene, CDR1 is MNHEY and CDR2 is SVGAGI. The CDR3 sequence is 13 residues long. DNA for the CDR3: TGTGCGGCTGGGGTTAGCTCCTACAATGAGCAGTTCTTC. Its protein product is CAAGVSSYNEQFF.

The chain has TRBV9 and TRBJ2-3, with 8 bases fitting TRBD2. The CDR3 length is 15 residues. Trimming at V came to 0 bases and at J to 4 bases, leaving 4 bases not matched to a gene. The germline gives CDR1 SGDLS, CDR2 YYNGEE. The CDR3 loop is CASSVDGGVADTQYF. The CDR3 nucleotides are TGTGCCAGCAGCGTAGACGGGGGGGTCGCAGATACGCAGTATTTT.

The rearrangement uses TRBV29-1 and TRBJ2-1; possibly TRBD2 for D (7 bases). This CDR3 has 14 residues. Germline V gene sequence: CDR1 SQVTM, CDR2 ANQGSEA. Trimming took 8 bases from V and 6 from J, leaving 20 bases between them. CDR3 region: CSTYGGAGSNEQFF. In DNA form, the CDR3 reads TGCAGCACTTATGGGGGGGCCGGGAGCAATGAGCAGTTCTTC.

This clonotype was counted ten times or more. V usage is TRBV6-2 or TRBV6-3 and J usage is TRBJ1-5; the D is unclear. This CDR3 is built from 14 residues. Per germline, CDR1 MNHEY and CDR2 SVGEGT. Deletions cut 4 bases from V and 0 bases from J, with 7 bases between. CDR3 coding DNA: TGTGCCAGCAGTTTGGTCGGTAGCAATCAGCCCCAGCATTTT. It yields the protein CASSLVGSNQPQHF.

There are a few counts of this clonotype. V usage is TRBV6-5 and J usage is TRBJ2-1; the D is unclear. This CDR3 region has 12 residues. Trimming stripped 2 bases from V and 12 bases from J, with 11 bases between. From germline, CDR1 is MNHEY and CDR2 SVGAGI. The CDR3 DNA sequence: TGTGCCAGCAGTTACAAAGCTCTGGCGCAGTTCTTC. Amino acids: CASSYKALAQFF.

V and J are TRBV3-1 and TRBJ1-1, with 9 bases fitting TRBD1. Germline V gene sequence: CDR1 LGHDT, CDR2 YNNKEL (reference sequence). This CDR3 has 17 residues. The ends lost 4 bases at V and 0 bases at J; junction bases unmatched: 9. CDR3 bases: TGTGCCAGCAGCCCCCATCCGGGACAGGGAATGAACACTGAAGCTTTCTTT. It specifies CASSPHPGQGMNTEAFF.

This clonotype was picked up many times. This chain links TRBV7-8 with TRBJ2-4; weak D call: TRBD2 (6 bases). The V gene's germline CDR1 is SGHVS and CDR2 FQNEAQ. The CDR3 has 18 amino acids. The ends were cut back, 1 base at V and 1 base at J, with 17 bases in the middle. CDR3 protein: CASSLELAGWAAKNIQYF. The CDR3 DNA reads as TGTGCCAGCAGCTTAGAGTTGGCGGGGTGGGCTGCCAAAAACATTCAGTACTTC.

The chain uses TRBV2 and TRBJ2-5; D might be TRBD1 or TRBD2, each matching 5 bases. The germline gives CDR1 SNHLY, CDR2 FYNNEI. This CDR3 spans 13 amino acids. Between the trimmed V and J ends, which lost 8 bases and 5 bases, there was a span of 15 bases. The CDR3 DNA follows: TGTGCCAGCTTTTGGGGCCCGGGGGAGACCCAGTACTTC. It translates to CASFWGPGETQYF.

The table lists this clonotype with a few counts. V and J are TRBV5-5 and TRBJ1-5; D call uncertain. The ends were cut back, 2 bases at V and 3 bases at J, with 9 bases in the middle. CDR1 SGHKS and CDR2 YYEKEE come from the germline V gene (reference sequence). The CDR3 is 14 residues long. CDR3 nucleotides: TGTGCCAGCAGCTTCGCAGGCAACAATCAGCCCCAGCATTTT. It is translated as CASSFAGNNQPQHF. The full variable domain, in which reference TRBV5-5 and TRBJ1-5 provide the parts outside the CDR3, is DAGVTQSPTHLIKTRGQQVTLRCSPISGHKSVSWYQQVLGQGPQFIFQYYEKEERGRGNFPDRFSARQFPNYSSELNVNALLLGDSALYLCASSFAGNNQPQHFGDGTRLSIL.

This clonotype was observed at least ten times. The chain carries TRBV4-2 and TRBJ2-1, with D perhaps TRBD2 (7 bases). Trimming took off 0 bases at V and 9 bases at J, with 18 bases between the two ends. CDR3 length: 16 amino acids. In germline, CDR1 is LGHNA, CDR2 YNFKEQ. CDR3 nucleotides: TGTGCCAGCAGCCAAGAAGGTCCGGGGGGCTTTACTGAGCAGTTCTTC. Translation gives CASSQEGPGGFTEQFF.

Only a few counts were recorded for this clonotype. The chain couples TRBV11-2 to TRBJ2-7; a weak D match, TRBD2 (5 bases). Between the trimmed V and J ends, which lost 5 bases and 3 bases, there was a span of 17 bases. Germline loops: CDR1 SGHAT, CDR2 FQNNGV. The CDR3 contains 15 residues. The CDR3 region has the DNA TGTGCCAGCAGCCAGGAGCGAGGGAGTTACTACGAGCAGTACTTC. Translated: CASSQERGSYYEQYF. Using reference TRBV11-2 and TRBJ2-7 for the parts outside the CDR3, the full variable domain is EAGVAQSPRYKIIEKRQSVAFWCNPISGHATLYWYQQILGQGPKLLIQFQNNGVVDDSQLPKDRFSAERLKGVDSTLKIQPAKLEDSAVYLCASSQERGSYYEQYFGPGTRLTVT.

This clonotype was recorded a few times. The V and J genes are TRBV4-2 and TRBJ1-2; D is perhaps TRBD1 (5 bases). Germline loops: CDR1 LGHNA, CDR2 YNFKEQ. Trimming cost V 2 bases and J 6 bases, with 10 bases left between them. The CDR3 covers 13 residues. The CDR3 sequence: CASSQRLTDGYTF. DNA for the CDR3: TGTGCCAGCAGCCAAAGGCTGACAGATGGCTACACCTTC.

This clonotype appeared a few times. The rearrangement joins TRBV18 to TRBJ1-1; D gene ambiguous. The CDR3 is made up of 13 amino acids. With 1 base removed from V and 6 bases from J, the gap between germline ends came to 9 bases. Germline V gene data show CDR1 as KGHSH and CDR2 as LQKENI. The CDR3 protein is CASSPLRGPEAFF. The DNA for the CDR3 is TGTGCCAGCTCACCACTTCGAGGTCCTGAAGCTTTCTTT.

The chain uses TRBV2 and TRBJ2-1; 10 bases align to TRBD2. The germline CDR1 and CDR2 sequences are SNHLY and FYNNEI. Trimming removed 8 bases from V and 6 bases from J; junction bases left unmatched: 4. CDR3 size: 13 residues. The DNA of the CDR3 is TGTGCCAGCGGAAGCGGGGGGGGCAATGAGCAGTTCTTC. Amino acid sequence: CASGSGGGNEQFF. Complete variable domain (other parts from reference TRBV2 and TRBJ2-1): EPEVTQTPSHQVTQMGQEVILRCVPISNHLYFYWYRQILGQKVEFLVSFYNNEISEKSEIFDDQFSVERPDGSNFTLKIRSTKLEDSAMYFCASGSGGGNEQFFGPGTRLTVL.

This clonotype was counted only a few times. The V call is TRBV15, the J call TRBJ2-1, with 7 bases that match TRBD2. Germline V CDR1 and CDR2: LNHNV, YYDKDF (reference sequence). Trimming cost V 0 bases and J 12 bases; bases outside gene matches: 11. CDR3 length: 15 residues. CDR3 bases: TGTGCCACCAGCAGAGAAGCGGGGCCAACTAGTGGGCAGTTCTTC. Its protein is CATSREAGPTSGQFF.

The V and J genes are TRBV20-1 and TRBJ2-1; 10 bases align to TRBD1. Germline V lookup: CDR1 DFQATT, CDR2 SNEGSKA (reference sequence). CDR3 length: 15 amino acids. The V segment lost 0 bases and the J segment 8 bases; nucleotides outside the gene matches: 7. The CDR3 DNA sequence: TGCAGTGCTAGAGAGGGGACAGGGGTTAGCCATGAGCAGTTCTTC. Translation: CSAREGTGVSHEQFF.

There are a few counts of this clonotype. The CDR3 is CASRGLKASTDTQYF. The CDR3 DNA is TGTGCCAGCCGGGGACTCAAAGCTAGCACAGATACGCAGTATTTT. The V gene is TRBV4-2, the J gene TRBJ2-3; TRBD2 might be the D (6 bases). V was shortened by 8 bases and J by 0 bases, with 15 bases between the two germline ends. The CDR3 loop spans 15 amino acids. Per germline, CDR1 LGHNA and CDR2 YNFKEQ.

This clonotype was found many times. The V call is TRBV6-5, the J call TRBJ1-4, with D maybe TRBD1 (5 bases). The V end was cut by 0 bases, the J end by 7 bases, with 9 bases between. In germline, CDR1 is MNHEY, CDR2 SVGAGI. The CDR3 contains 14 residues. In DNA, the CDR3 is TGTGCCAGCAGTTACTCGGCGGGGGGTGAAAAACTGTTTTTT. It specifies CASSYSAGGEKLFF.

The chain recombines TRBV9 with TRBJ2-3; TRBD2 matches at 11 bases. The ends lost 0 bases at V and 4 bases at J; junction bases unmatched: 7. Per germline, CDR1 SGDLS and CDR2 YYNGEE. This CDR3 contains 17 residues. The CDR3 sequence: CASSVGLAGGYADTQYF. In DNA, the CDR3 is TGTGCCAGCAGCGTAGGTCTAGCGGGGGGATATGCAGATACGCAGTATTTT.

CDR3 residues: CSAYDRANTGELFF. The DNA for the CDR3 is TGCAGTGCATACGACAGGGCCAACACCGGGGAGCTGTTTTTT. The chain combines TRBV20-1 with TRBJ2-2, with 7 bases aligning to TRBD1. The germline CDR1 and CDR2 sequences are DFQATT and SNEGSKA (reference sequence). The trim removed 6 bases at V and 2 bases at J, leaving 6 bases unmatched. The CDR3 consists of 14 residues.

The J gene is TRBJ2-7, the V gene TRBV6-2 or TRBV6-3, with TRBD1 as a possible D gene (8 bases). Germline values: CDR1 MNHEY, CDR2 SVGEGT. Trimming took 3 bases from V and 6 from J, leaving 21 bases between them. This CDR3 comprises 16 residues. CDR3 amino acids: CASSYGQGDWGGEQYF. The DNA for the CDR3 is TGTGCCAGCAGTTATGGACAGGGAGATTGGGGGGGCGAGCAGTACTTC.

This chain uses TRBV20-1 with TRBJ2-5; D is possibly TRBD2 (6 bases). CDR1 is DFQATT, CDR2 SNEGSKA, per germline (reference sequence). The CDR3 runs to 15 residues. Trimming cost V 3 bases and J 5 bases, with 19 bases left between them. CDR3 residues: CSARPGTSPGETQYF. The CDR3 nucleotides read TGCAGTGCTAGGCCCGGGACTTCCCCAGGGGAGACCCAGTACTTC.

The J gene is TRBJ2-5, the V gene TRBV4-1; perhaps TRBD2 as D (7 bases). This CDR3 spans 15 amino acids. Looked up from germline, CDR1 is MGHRA and CDR2 is YSYEKL. The V end lost 0 bases, the J end lost 5 bases, and 13 bases lay between the germline ends. CDR3 protein: CASSQDRGGSETQYF. Here the CDR3 DNA reads TGCGCCAGCAGCCAAGATAGGGGGGGCTCGGAGACCCAGTACTTC.

J is TRBJ1-1 and V is TRBV6-2 or TRBV6-3; D not certain. Trimming took off 2 bases at V and 1 base at J, with 11 bases between the two ends. The V gene's germline CDR1 is MNHEY and CDR2 SVGEGT. CDR3 size: 15 residues. DNA for the CDR3: TGTGCCAGCAGTTACGCAGCGACGAAGAACACTGAAGCTTTCTTT. As protein: CASSYAATKNTEAFF.

This chain links TRBV20-1 with TRBJ1-1, with D hard to call. Trimming took 2 bases from V and 0 from J, leaving 19 bases between them. The CDR3 covers 17 residues. The germline V gene has CDR1 DFQATT and CDR2 SNEGSKA (reference sequence). CDR3: CSARTRLGSTMNTEAFF. CDR3 nucleotide sequence: TGCAGTGCTAGAACCCGTTTGGGGTCGACCATGAACACTGAAGCTTTCTTT.

V is TRBV20-1 and J is TRBJ2-3, with D possibly called TRBD1 or TRBD2 (5 bases each). The CDR3 covers 16 residues. Trimming removed 4 bases at V and 1 base at J, with 18 bases between. Germline CDR1 is DFQATT and CDR2 is SNEGSKA (reference sequence). CDR3 loop: CSAKTSRDRRTDTQYF. The DNA for the CDR3 is TGCAGTGCTAAAACCAGCCGGGACCGACGCACAGATACGCAGTATTTT.

The chain has TRBV30 and TRBJ1-1, with no clear D. This CDR3 region has 11 residues. Trimming cost V 2 bases and J 5 bases, with 6 bases left between them. Germline V gene lookup returns CDR1 GTSNPN and CDR2 SVGIG (reference sequence). The CDR3 bases are TGTGCCTGGAGTTATAGGACTGAAGCTTTCTTT. Protein: CAWSYRTEAFF.

The chain uses TRBV5-1 and TRBJ2-5; D might be TRBD1 or TRBD2, each matching 5 bases. The CDR3 extends over 13 amino acids. V lost 2 bases, J lost 2 bases, and 7 bases lay in between. Per germline, CDR1 SGHRS and CDR2 YFSETQ. DNA for the CDR3: TGCGCCAGCAGCTTCGGGGCGCAAGAGACCCAGTACTTC. Residues: CASSFGAQETQYF.

This clonotype was seen a few times. The CDR3 sequence: CASSQDPFGELFF. CDR3 in DNA: TGTGCCAGCAGTCAGGACCCTTTCGGGGAGCTGTTTTTT. The chain combines TRBV12-3 or TRBV12-4 with TRBJ2-2; no reliable D call. The CDR3 has 13 residues. V dropped 5 bases and J dropped 7 bases, with 11 bases sitting between them.

This clonotype was seen ten or more times. The J gene is TRBJ2-1, the V gene TRBV10-3; 8 bases are a match to TRBD2. The CDR3 length is 13 residues. Germline V CDR1 and CDR2: ENHRY, SYGVKD. V dropped 4 bases and J dropped 9; count of bases not matched to a gene: 5. CDR3 sequence reads: CAISGSGGPEQFF. CDR3 sequence (DNA): TGTGCCATCAGTGGGTCGGGGGGGCCTGAGCAGTTCTTC.